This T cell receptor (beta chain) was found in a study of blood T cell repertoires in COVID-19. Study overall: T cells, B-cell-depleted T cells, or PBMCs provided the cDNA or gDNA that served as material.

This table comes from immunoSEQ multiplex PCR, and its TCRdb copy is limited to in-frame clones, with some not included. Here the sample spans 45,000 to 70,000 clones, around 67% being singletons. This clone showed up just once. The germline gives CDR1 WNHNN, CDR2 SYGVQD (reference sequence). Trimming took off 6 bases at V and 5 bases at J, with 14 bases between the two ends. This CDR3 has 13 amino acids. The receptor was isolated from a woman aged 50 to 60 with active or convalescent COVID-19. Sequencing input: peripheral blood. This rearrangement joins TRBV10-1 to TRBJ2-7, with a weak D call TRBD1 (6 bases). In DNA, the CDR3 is TGCGCCAGCAGCGCGCAGGGGACGGACGAGCAGTACTTC. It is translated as CASSAQGTDEQYF.